What follows are 6 T cell receptor beta chains derived from one specimen sequenced in a study of cytomegalovirus exposure and HLA in healthy donors. Only in-frame clones appear in the TCRdb table, and some are missing; sequencing was by immunoSEQ multiplex PCR. Of 100,000 to 150,000 clones listed, over 90% were seen once; the top ten hold approximately 1.3%. Sequencing was performed on PBMCs. Every receptor here comes from a woman aged 18-35 years in good health and CMV-seronegative.

In DNA form, the CDR3 reads TGCGCCAGCAGCCAAGATGTCGAGGAGACCCAGTACTTC. Translating gives CASSQDVEETQYF. The chain joins TRBV4-1 to TRBJ2-5; D gene uncertain. The CDR3 contains 13 residues. V was trimmed by 0 bases and J by 5 bases, leaving 7 bases between them. Germline V CDR1 and CDR2: MGHRA, YSYEKL.

The chain is built from TRBV19 and TRBJ2-6, with a possible D match to TRBD2 (7 bases). V shed 6 bases and J shed 0 bases, with 15 bases lying between them. CDR1 is LNHDA, CDR2 SQIVND, per germline (reference sequence). The CDR3 contains 17 residues. The CDR3 region is CASRPRGGSSGANVLTF. The CDR3 bases are TGTGCCAGTAGACCTAGGGGGGGGAGCTCTGGGGCCAACGTCCTGACTTTC.

This chain connects TRBV7-9 to TRBJ2-1; 10 nucleotides line up with TRBD2. J lost 8 bases, V lost 6 bases, and 7 bases had no gene match. The CDR3 is 14 residues long. From germline, CDR1 is SEHNR and CDR2 FQNEAQ (reference sequence). CDR3 protein: CASRGAGGQDEQFF. In DNA, the CDR3 is TGTGCCAGCAGGGGAGCGGGGGGGCAGGATGAGCAGTTCTTC.

The chain links TRBV5-4 to TRBJ2-1; TRBD1 matches 9 bases. V gave up 2 bases and J gave up 5 bases; unmatched junction bases: 5. Germline CDR1 reads SGHNT; CDR2 reads YYREEE (reference sequence). This CDR3 is 15 amino acids long. The chain's CDR3 is CASSLLDRGNNEQFF. The CDR3 nucleotides are TGTGCCAGCAGCTTACTGGACAGGGGAAACAATGAGCAGTTCTTC.

This rearrangement joins TRBV27 to TRBJ1-1, with TRBD1 matching 8 bases. Trimming cost V 6 bases and J 4 bases; bases outside gene matches: 4. Germline V gene sequence: CDR1 MNHEY, CDR2 SMNVEV (reference sequence). The CDR3 has 13 amino acids. The CDR3: CASRLQGGTEAFF. In nucleotides, the CDR3 is TGTGCCAGCAGACTACAGGGGGGCACTGAAGCTTTCTTT.

The chain is built from TRBV11-1 and TRBJ1-3; no clear D gene. Between the trimmed V and J ends, which lost 7 bases and 2 bases, there was a span of 12 bases. The CDR3 length is 14 residues. The germline V gene encodes CDR1 SGHAT and CDR2 FQDESV (reference sequence). DNA of the CDR3: TGTGCCAGCAAATATTCGGGTCCTGGAAACACCATATATTTT. Its translation is CASKYSGPGNTIYF. Full variable domain (missing parts from reference TRBV11-1 and TRBJ1-3): EAEVAQSPRYKITEKSQAVAFWCDPISGHATLYWYRQILGQGPELLVQFQDESVVDDSQLPKDRFSAERLKGVDSTLKIQPAELGDSAMYLCASKYSGPGNTIYFGEGSWLTVV.